This T cell receptor (beta chain) was retrieved from a study of Ad26.COV2.S vaccination and SARS-CoV-2 variants. About the study: Donor was one of the participants in the Ad26.COV2.S arm of the COV1001 trial.

CDR1 LGHNA and CDR2 YNFKEQ come from the germline V gene. This CDR3 is 14 amino acids long. The ends were cut back, 1 base at V and 6 bases at J, with 12 bases in the middle. Sequencing was performed with immunoSEQ multiplex PCR; in TCRdb, only in-frame clones are kept and a portion is missing. Seen here are roughly 250,000 clones, roughly 89% observed once, and the top ten hold just under 3%. Specified treatment: roughly 19 received Ad26.COV2.S at low or high dose, single or two shots; roughly five received placebo; per-sample allocation not given. Following the first vaccine or placebo injection, samples were taken on day 63. At a Boston site, the person donating was an adult of 18-55 years.

This chain joins TRBV4-2 and TRBJ1-2; perhaps TRBD1 as D (6 bases). The origin of this receptor is a person aged 18-60 years who received the Ad26.COV2.S COVID-19 vaccine or a placebo. Here the sequenced sample was peripheral blood, taken in a trial of Ad26.COV2.S vaccine versus placebo. The CDR3 DNA follows: TGTGCCAGCAGCCAAGGGTTAGGGGACAATGGCTACACCTTC. Translating it yields CASSQGLGDNGYTF.